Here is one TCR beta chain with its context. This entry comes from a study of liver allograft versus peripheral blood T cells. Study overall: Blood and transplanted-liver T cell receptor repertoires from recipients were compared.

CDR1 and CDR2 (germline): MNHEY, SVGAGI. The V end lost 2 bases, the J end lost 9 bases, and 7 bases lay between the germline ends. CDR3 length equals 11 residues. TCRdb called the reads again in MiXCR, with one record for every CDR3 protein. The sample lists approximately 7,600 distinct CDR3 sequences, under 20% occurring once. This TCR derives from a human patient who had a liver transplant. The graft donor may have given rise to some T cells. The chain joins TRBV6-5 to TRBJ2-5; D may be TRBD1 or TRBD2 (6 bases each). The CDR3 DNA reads TGTGCCAGCAGTTACGGGGGGCCCCAGTACTTC. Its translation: CASSYGGPQYF.